This TCR beta chain was sequenced in a study of cytomegalovirus exposure and HLA in healthy donors. Across the whole study: An earlier analysis found 110 million or so unique TCR beta sequences from about 179 million T cells.

Primers: 60 Vbeta forward and 13 Jbeta reverse. Only in-frame clones appear in the TCRdb table, and some are missing; sequencing was by immunoSEQ multiplex PCR. The sample carries approximately 100,000 clones, about 81% recorded once. The material sequenced was PBMCs. The receptor was isolated from a man between 45 and 60 years old in good health and CMV-seronegative.

The CDR3 sequence: CASRPGQGTLHF. The CDR3, as DNA: TGTGCCAGCAGACCGGGACAGGGAACCCTCCACTTT. The chain combines TRBV25-1 with TRBJ1-6; 9 bases agree with TRBD1. The V and J ends lost 6 bases and 14 bases, in that order; junction bases with no gene match: 5. This CDR3 has 12 amino acids. Germline CDR1 MGHDK, CDR2 SYGVNS.